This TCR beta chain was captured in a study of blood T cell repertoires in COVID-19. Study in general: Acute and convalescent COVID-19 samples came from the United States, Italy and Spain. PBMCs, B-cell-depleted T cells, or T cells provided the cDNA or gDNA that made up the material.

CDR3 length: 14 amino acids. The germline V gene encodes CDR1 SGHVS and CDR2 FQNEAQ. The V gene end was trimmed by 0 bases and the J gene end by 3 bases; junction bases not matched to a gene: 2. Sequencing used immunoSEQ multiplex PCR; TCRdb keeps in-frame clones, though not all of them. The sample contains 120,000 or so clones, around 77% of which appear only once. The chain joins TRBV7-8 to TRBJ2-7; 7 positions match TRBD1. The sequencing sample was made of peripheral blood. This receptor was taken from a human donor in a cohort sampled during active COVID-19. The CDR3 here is CASSLANRGYEQYF. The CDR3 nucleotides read TGTGCCAGCAGCTTAGCGAACAGGGGCTACGAGCAGTACTTC. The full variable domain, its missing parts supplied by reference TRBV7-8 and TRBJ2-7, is GAGVSQSPRYKVAKRGQDVALRCDPISGHVSLFWYQQALGQGPEFLTYFQNEAQLDKSGLPSDRFFAERPEGSVSTLKIQRTQQEDSAVYLCASSLANRGYEQYFGPGTRLTVT.